These T cell receptor beta chains were read from a single sample in a study of cytomegalovirus exposure and HLA in healthy donors. Sequenced by immunoSEQ multiplex PCR; TCRdb stores in-frame clones only, minus some. The table includes 210,000 or so clones, more than 70% detected once. Sequenced: PBMCs. These receptors all come from a boy younger than 18 in good health and CMV-seronegative. The CDR3 runs from the conserved cysteine through the conserved F or W.

cdr3_length	v_call	j_call	cdr3_aa
11	TRBV4-2	TRBJ2-7	CASSAYSEQYF
15	TRBV4-1	TRBJ2-7	CASSPRLGLSGEQYF
14	TRBV11-3	TRBJ2-5	CASSQRDFQETQYF
14	TRBV19	TRBJ1-3	CASSKQPSGNTIYF
15	TRBV9	TRBJ2-7	CASSPGQRWGYEQYF
14	TRBV4-1	TRBJ2-2	CASSRNHGTGELFF
16	TRBV10-3	TRBJ1-6	CAIRRDRGRVNSPLHF
13	TRBV30	TRBJ1-2	CAWTHRGNYGYTF
13	TRBV9	TRBJ1-6	CASSQGGQSPLHF
18	TRBV27	TRBJ2-6	CASSSRDMDLSGANVLTF
15	TRBV27	TRBJ1-1	CASSLSEGAGTEAFF
15	TRBV5-1	TRBJ2-1	CASSSSGGAYNEQFF
15	TRBV7-8	TRBJ2-7	CASSLDRIPSYEQYF
13	TRBV30	TRBJ1-2	CAWSAKQSYGYTF
12	TRBV11-3	TRBJ1-5	CASSSRNQPQHF
15	TRBV11-3	TRBJ1-6	CASSLGDRYNSPLHF
14	TRBV19	TRBJ1-5	CASSPFFSNQPQHF
16	TRBV6-1	TRBJ1-5	CASSVTRGPSNQPQHF
14	TRBV7-2	TRBJ2-7	CASSFDSYTYEQYF
15	TRBV19	TRBJ2-6	CASSAGGSGANVLTF
14	TRBV5-1	TRBJ2-1	CASSLLQGWNEQFF
15	TRBV19	TRBJ2-3	CASSPRTRNTDTQYF
15	TRBV7-2	TRBJ1-6	CASSLVGQVNSPLHF
13	TRBV11-3	TRBJ2-1	CASRVRESDEQFF
15	TRBV9	TRBJ1-1	CASSVGDRMNTEAFF
16	TRBV4-2	TRBJ2-5	CASSHPRGGLGETQYF
12	TRBV27	TRBJ1-1	CASSPRGTEAFF